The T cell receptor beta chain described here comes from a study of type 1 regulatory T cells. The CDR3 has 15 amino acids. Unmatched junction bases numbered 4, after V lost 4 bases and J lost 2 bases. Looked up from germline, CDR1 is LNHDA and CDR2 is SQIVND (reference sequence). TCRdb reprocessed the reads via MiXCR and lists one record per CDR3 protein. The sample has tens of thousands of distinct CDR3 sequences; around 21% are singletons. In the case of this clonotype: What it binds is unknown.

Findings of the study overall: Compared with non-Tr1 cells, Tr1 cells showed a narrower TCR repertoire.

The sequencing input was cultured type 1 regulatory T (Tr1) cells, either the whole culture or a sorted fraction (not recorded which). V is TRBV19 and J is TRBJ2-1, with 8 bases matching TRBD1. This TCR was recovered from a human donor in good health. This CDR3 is CASSTDRGPYNEQFF. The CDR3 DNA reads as TGTGCCAGTAGTACCGACAGGGGCCCCTACAATGAGCAGTTCTTC.